This TCR beta chain was retrieved from a study of blood T cells in healthy people across ages. V shed 3 bases and J shed 11 bases, with 14 bases lying between them. The CDR3 contains 13 residues. Germline V gene lookup returns CDR1 SEHNR and CDR2 FQNEAQ (reference sequence). Study conclusions and caveats: Estimated diversity, derived from one million T cells, was regarded as an underestimate.

Sample-barcoded 5' priming and a J-beta primer mix drove a second PCR of roughly 6 to 12 cycles. A template-switch adaptor that had 12 random nucleotides put a tag on each cDNA molecule. Samples each returned at least 3 million CDR3-containing paired-end reads. MiXCR, applied by TCRdb to the 5' RACE reads, yields one record per CDR3 protein. In the table there are about 970,000 distinct CDR3 sequences, just over 50% of which are singletons. This clonotype has more than one count but fewer than ten. Antigen: not known. V usage is TRBV7-9 and J usage is TRBJ2-4; the D is unclear. What was sequenced was blood. The sequence was obtained from a woman in her sixties in good health. The CDR3 DNA is TGTGCCAGCAGCTTCGGACGCCTCCAGCTTCAGTACTTC. It yields the protein CASSFGRLQLQYF.